Shown below are 28 T cell receptor beta chains from a single sample sequenced in a study of radiotherapy plus CTLA-4 blockade in lung cancer. TCRdb's copy holds only in-frame clones and misses some; the assay was immunoSEQ multiplex PCR. Altogether just under 45,000 clones are present, 65% to 70% being singletons, with the ten largest covering over 20%. This sample comprised peripheral blood, obtained from a patient treated with radiotherapy plus ipilimumab. Every receptor here comes from a human donor with non-small cell lung cancer who had a partial response to radiotherapy plus ipilimumab.

The chain recombines TRBV19 with TRBJ2-7; the match to TRBD2 covers 8 bases. Germline CDR1 and CDR2: LNHDA and SQIVND (reference sequence). With V trimmed by 5 bases and J by 7 bases, 10 bases remained unmatched. This CDR3 has 14 amino acids. The chain's CDR3 is CASSWTGGAREQYF. CDR3 nucleotide sequence: TGTGCCAGTAGTTGGACGGGAGGGGCTCGGGAGCAGTACTTC.

The gene calls are TRBV27 and TRBJ1-2; D remains unclear. Trimming shortened V by 8 bases and J by 8 bases, and 18 bases separated the two germline ends. Germline CDR1 MNHEY, CDR2 SMNVEV (reference sequence). The CDR3 runs 13 residues. CDR3: CASRLNSAGGYTF. The CDR3 nucleotides read TGTGCCAGCCGTCTAAACTCTGCGGGAGGCTACACCTTC.

This chain uses TRBV11-2 with TRBJ2-7, with D unclear. Per germline, CDR1 SGHAT and CDR2 FQNNGV. The CDR3 is 11 residues long. The V gene lost 5 bases and the J gene lost 5 bases, with 7 bases spanning the gap. CDR3 residues: CASSPGDEQYF. CDR3 nucleotides: TGTGCCAGCAGCCCGGGTGACGAGCAGTACTTC.

J is TRBJ1-5 and V is TRBV2, with D hard to call. The V end was cut by 1 base, the J end by 6 bases, with 7 bases between. The CDR3 runs to 13 residues. CDR1 SNHLY and CDR2 FYNNEI come from the germline V gene. The CDR3 DNA follows: TGTGCCAGCAGTGAAGGGTACTCTCAGCCCCAGCATTTT. Protein sequence: CASSEGYSQPQHF.

This clone has ten or more counts. The CDR3 spells CASSQVAGRGSNEKLFF. CDR3 nucleotides: TGTGCCAGCAGCCAAGTGGCCGGGAGGGGATCTAATGAAAAACTGTTTTTT. The V and J genes are TRBV4-2 and TRBJ1-4; tentative D call: TRBD1 (5 bases). The germline CDR1 and CDR2 sequences are LGHNA and YNFKEQ. The CDR3 sequence is 17 residues long. V was cut by 1 base and J by 3 bases, with 15 bases left in between.

V usage is TRBV18 and J usage is TRBJ1-6; TRBD1 might be the D (6 bases). This CDR3 contains 15 residues. The V end lost 2 bases, the J end lost 6 bases, and 11 bases lay between the germline ends. Germline V gene data show CDR1 as KGHSH and CDR2 as LQKENI. This CDR3 reads CASSPLKDSNSPLHF. CDR3 nucleotide sequence: TGTGCCAGCTCACCATTGAAGGACAGTAATTCACCCCTCCACTTT.

The chain has TRBV7-6 and TRBJ2-3, with D possibly being TRBD2 (6 bases). The CDR3 sequence is 13 residues long. Trimming shortened V by 7 bases and J by 5 bases, and 13 bases separated the two germline ends. The germline V gene encodes CDR1 SGHVS and CDR2 FNYEAQ. CDR3 residues: CASTQRAGDTQYF. The DNA for the CDR3 is TGTGCCAGCACCCAGAGAGCGGGAGATACGCAGTATTTT.

This clone has only a few counts. The chain links TRBV7-2 to TRBJ2-1; TRBD2 agrees at 15 bases. The V gene end was trimmed by 3 bases and the J gene end by 8 bases; junction bases not matched to a gene: 2. This CDR3 is 15 amino acids long. CDR1 is SGHTA, CDR2 FQGNSA, per germline. The CDR3 reads CASSLGTSGGYEQFF. In DNA, the CDR3 is TGTGCCAGCAGCTTGGGGACTAGCGGGGGGTATGAGCAGTTCTTC.

The chain carries TRBV6-6 and TRBJ1-2; perhaps TRBD1 as D (6 bases). CDR3 size: 12 residues. The germline V gene has CDR1 MNHNY and CDR2 SVGAGI (reference sequence). Trimming left V 6 bases short and J 11 bases short, with 16 bases between. The DNA for the CDR3 is TGTGCCAGCAGCCCACCTGCAGGGGAGTACACCTTC. It specifies CASSPPAGEYTF.

By share, this clone ranks as medium-sized (0.01 to 0.1%). V is TRBV10-3 and J is TRBJ1-5; a possible D gene is TRBD1 (5 bases). Germline V gene data show CDR1 as ENHRY and CDR2 as SYGVKD. Trimming removed 0 bases from V and 3 bases from J, with 6 bases in between. The CDR3 covers 14 residues. The CDR3 region is CAISESTVNQPQHF. In DNA form, the CDR3 reads TGTGCCATCAGTGAGTCGACAGTCAATCAGCCCCAGCATTTT.

The V gene is TRBV29-1, the J gene TRBJ2-1; the match to TRBD1 covers 7 bases. The CDR3 has 14 amino acids. Germline CDR1 is SQVTM and CDR2 is ANQGSEA. The J segment lost 5 bases and the V segment lost 1 base, leaving 5 bases of the junction unmatched. As DNA, the CDR3 is TGCAGCGTTGAAGGACAGGGTCTCAACAATGAGCAGTTCTTC. Protein product: CSVEGQGLNNEQFF.

V gene TRBV7-8 combines with J gene TRBJ2-5; TRBD2 matches 11 bases. Germline V gene sequence: CDR1 SGHVS, CDR2 FQNEAQ. The CDR3 length is 17 residues. With 1 base clipped from V and 0 bases from J, the junction kept 4 bases outside the gene matches. The CDR3 region is CASSLGLAGGNQETQYF. The CDR3 DNA is TGTGCCAGCAGCTTAGGGCTAGCGGGAGGCAACCAAGAGACCCAGTACTTC.

The chain combines TRBV7-3 with TRBJ2-1; possibly TRBD2 for D (6 bases). The CDR3 spans 14 residues. V dropped 5 bases and J dropped 3 bases, with 11 bases sitting between them. Germline V gene data show CDR1 as SGHTA and CDR2 as FQGTGA. CDR3 residues: CASSPGLLYNEQFF. CDR3 DNA: TGTGCCAGCAGCCCGGGACTGCTCTACAATGAGCAGTTCTTC.

This clone was found many times. V and J are TRBV9 and TRBJ1-4; tentative D call: TRBD1 (5 bases). Deletions cut 4 bases from V and 3 bases from J, with 10 bases between. CDR1 is SGDLS, CDR2 YYNGEE, per germline. There are 14 residues in the CDR3. CDR3 nucleotide sequence: TGTGCCAGCAGCCTCGGAGGGGCTAATGAAAAACTGTTTTTT. Translated, it gives CASSLGGANEKLFF.

In its sample, this clone was seen a few times. V is TRBV7-9 and J is TRBJ2-1; TRBD2 agrees at 11 bases. The CDR3 loop spans 18 amino acids. The germline CDR1 and CDR2 sequences are SEHNR and FQNEAQ (reference sequence). V shed 4 bases, J shed 6 bases, and the junction held 14 bases outside the gene matches. In nucleotides, the CDR3 is TGTGCCAGCAGCTACCCCGGACTAGCGGGTCGCCGGGGCAATGAGCAGTTCTTC. It codes for CASSYPGLAGRRGNEQFF.

The CDR3 loop reads CASSLARRTVQKVHGYTF. CDR3 bases: TGTGCCAGCAGCTTAGCTCGACGGACAGTACAGAAGGTCCATGGCTACACCTTC. The chain combines TRBV11-2 with TRBJ1-2, with D possibly TRBD1 on 6 matching bases. The V gene's germline CDR1 is SGHAT and CDR2 FQNNGV. The germline V and J ends were trimmed by 1 base and 6 bases, with 24 bases remaining between them. CDR3 size: 18 residues.

The genes are TRBV9 and TRBJ2-1; 8 bases are shared with TRBD2. With V trimmed by 3 bases and J by 6 bases, 23 bases remained unmatched. Germline values: CDR1 SGDLS, CDR2 YYNGEE. This CDR3 comprises 20 residues. The CDR3 DNA is TGTGCCAGCAGCGAGAGTATAGAGGCTGAAAAGCGGGGGATGCTCAATGAGCAGTTCTTC. Encoded protein: CASSESIEAEKRGMLNEQFF. Variable domain in full (rest from reference TRBV9 and TRBJ2-1): DSGVTQTPKHLITATGQRVTLRCSPRSGDLSVYWYQQSLDQGLQFLIQYYNGEERAKGNILERFSAQQFPDLHSELNLSSLELGDSALYFCASSESIEAEKRGMLNEQFFGPGTRLTVL.

This clone was picked up one time. A read error may produce the germline difference seen at one junction end. The rearrangement joins TRBV6-6 to TRBJ2-5, with TRBD2 identical over 7 bases. The end of the DNA is better explained by TRBJ2-7, so the J call may be wrong. CDR1 is MNHNY, CDR2 SVGAGI, per germline (reference sequence). CDR3 length equals 14 residues. The CDR3 loop reads CASSHSTSIGEQYF. Written as DNA, the CDR3 is TGTGCCAGCAGTCACTCGACTAGCATAGGCGAGCAGTACTTC.

With regard to this clone: A junction end diverges from the germline sequence, so it may reflect a read error. The V gene is TRBV7-7, the J gene TRBJ2-1; D remains ambiguous. Germline V lookup: CDR1 SSHAT, CDR2 FNYEAQ (reference sequence). The CDR3 covers 13 residues. CDR3 nucleotides: TGTGCTAGCAGCTTAGGTGTAGCTAGTGAGCAGTTCTTC. This encodes CASSLGVASEQFF.

This clone was seen a handful of times. The rearrangement links TRBV4-3 to TRBJ1-3; D is uncertain. Germline V gene data show CDR1 as LGHNA and CDR2 as YSLEER. CDR3 length equals 13 residues. V lost 4 bases and J lost 4, with 8 bases in between. The CDR3 reads CASSPRSGNTIYF. The DNA of the CDR3 is TGCGCCAGCAGCCCCCGTAGCGGAAACACCATATATTTT.

The CDR3 DNA sequence: TGTGCCAGCAGTGTTGTCGACGAGCAGTACTTC. Protein sequence: CASSVVDEQYF. This rearrangement joins TRBV6-1 to TRBJ2-7; unclear D gene. Per the germline V gene, CDR1 is MNHNS and CDR2 is SASEGT. Trimming left V 4 bases short and J 5 bases short, with 6 bases between. The CDR3 covers 11 residues.

The CDR3, as DNA: TGCGCCAGCAGCTTAACAGGGAGAGGATACGGCTACACCTTC. It specifies CASSLTGRGYGYTF. V is TRBV5-1 and J is TRBJ1-2, with a tentative D call TRBD1 (6 bases). Trimming stripped 2 bases from V and 8 bases from J, with 16 bases between. Germline V gene data show CDR1 as SGHRS and CDR2 as YFSETQ. This CDR3 has 14 residues.

This clone appeared many times. CDR3 bases: TGTGCCAGTAGTATTGGGCTAGCCAGCAATGAGCAGTTCTTC. Protein product: CASSIGLASNEQFF. This chain uses TRBV19 with TRBJ2-1; TRBD2 might be the D (5 bases). This CDR3 contains 14 residues. Trimming took off 3 bases at V and 6 bases at J, with 12 bases between the two ends. Germline CDR1 reads LNHDA; CDR2 reads SQIVND (reference sequence). Full variable domain (remainder filled in from reference TRBV19 and TRBJ2-1): DGGITQSPKYLFRKEGQNVTLSCEQNLNHDAMYWYRQDPGQGLRLIYYSQIVNDFQKGDIAEGYSVSREKKESFPLTVTSAQKNPTAFYLCASSIGLASNEQFFGPGTRLTVL.

This rearrangement joins TRBV2 to TRBJ1-4; 9 nucleotides agree with TRBD1. Germline V gene sequence: CDR1 SNHLY, CDR2 FYNNEI. This CDR3 has 14 amino acids. The V gene end was trimmed by 7 bases and the J gene end by 6 bases; junction bases not matched to a gene: 6. In DNA form, the CDR3 reads TGTGCCAGCACCTCCGGGACAGGGTATGAAAAACTGTTTTTT. It specifies CASTSGTGYEKLFF.

The V call is TRBV5-6, the J call TRBJ2-7; the D is unclear. Germline values: CDR1 SGHDT, CDR2 YYEEEE. Trimming left V 0 bases short and J 0 bases short, with 7 bases between. The CDR3 has 14 amino acids. CDR3 nucleotide sequence: TGTGCCAGCAGCTTGGGGGCCACCTCCTACGAGCAGTACTTC. It encodes CASSLGATSYEQYF.

This clone was seen a handful of times. J is TRBJ2-7 and V is TRBV5-4; possibly TRBD1 for D (5 bases). The V end was cut by 2 bases, the J end by 3 bases, with 12 bases between. The CDR3 runs 14 residues. The germline V gene encodes CDR1 SGHNT and CDR2 YYREEE (reference sequence). CDR3 region: CASSLGHGRYEQYF. The CDR3 DNA sequence: TGTGCCAGCAGCTTAGGACACGGACGCTACGAGCAGTACTTC.

The CDR3 spells CASSIDSTGANTEAFF. The CDR3 DNA sequence: TGTGCCAGTAGTATAGACTCGACAGGGGCGAACACTGAAGCTTTCTTT. This chain links TRBV19 with TRBJ1-1; 8 bases agree with TRBD1. Germline trimming cut 0 bases from V and 1 base from J; bases unmatched to any gene: 4. Germline V gene lookup returns CDR1 LNHDA and CDR2 SQIVND (reference sequence). This CDR3 is built from 16 residues.

This clone was seen just once. V and J are TRBV6-1 and TRBJ2-4; no clear D. Between the trimmed V and J ends, which lost 6 bases and 2 bases, there was a span of 5 bases. CDR1 and CDR2 (germline): MNHNS, SASEGT. This CDR3 has 12 amino acids. In nucleotides, the CDR3 is TGTGCCAGCAGGGAGTCCAAAAACATTCAGTACTTC. Translated, it gives CASRESKNIQYF.